The clone carrying this TCR beta chain showed up just once. Germline V gene data show CDR1 as KGHSH and CDR2 as LQKENI. The CDR3 consists of 14 residues. V shed 3 bases and J shed 5 bases, with 13 bases lying between them. The data belong to a study of blood T cell repertoires in COVID-19. Overall study context: From the United States, Italy and Spain came samples of acute and convalescent COVID-19.

Authors' processing steps: For nucleated cells, counts were estimated from reference gene primer amplification. The assay was immunoSEQ multiplex PCR, and TCRdb's table has in-frame clones only and misses some. V and J calls and clone size are copied from that table; D and trimming were computed from the DNA. The sample consists of around 200,000 clones, around 91% of them appearing once. The study recruited people aged 18 to 89 years across about 25 US areas. Recovery meant two consecutive negative NP/OP PCR tests, professional clearance, or resolved symptoms. This receptor was identified in a woman between 18 and 29 years old who had recovered from COVID-19. What was sequenced was PBMCs or T cells enriched from blood (not recorded which). The genes are TRBV18 and TRBJ1-1; possible D gene TRBD1, 5 bases. The CDR3 nucleotides are TGTGCCAGCTCACCTGGGGGGAAGAGGACTGAAGCTTTCTTT. It yields the protein CASSPGGKRTEAFF.